The sequence of this T cell receptor beta chain was determined in a study of blood T cells in healthy people across ages. The CDR3 totals 16 residues. CDR1 and CDR2 from the germline V gene are SGHKS and YYEKEE (reference sequence). J gave up 4 bases and V 0 bases, and 5 bases lay outside the gene matches. Primed by a sample-barcoded 5' primer and a J-beta primer mix, a second PCR proceeded for 7 to 11 cycles. Via MiXCR, TCRdb re-called the 5' RACE reads, giving one row per CDR3 protein. The sample records fewer than 2,000,000 distinct CDR3 sequences, roughly 32% being singletons. This chain links TRBV5-5 with TRBJ2-7, with 12 bases identical to TRBD2. The sequence came from a woman between 25 and 40 years old in good health. Sequenced sample: blood. CDR3 nucleotide sequence: TGTGCCAGCAGCTTGGCCTCCGGGACTAGCGGGTACGAGCAGTACTTC. Protein: CASSLASGTSGYEQYF.